The present entry profiles one T cell receptor (beta chain) with its context. This sample stems from a study of T-cell memory formation after mild COVID-19. Using its own MiXCR run on the 5' RACE reads, TCRdb lists one record per CDR3 protein. This table has just over 300,000 distinct CDR3 sequences, roughly a fifth appearing once. Germline V gives CDR1 KGHDR, CDR2 SFDVKD. The V segment lost 4 bases and the J segment 4 bases; nucleotides outside the gene matches: 9. The CDR3 has 16 amino acids. The sequence derives from a man aged 18 to 35 who had mild COVID-19 (a few samples of this study predate the infection). Cell type and time point are not known. The sequenced sample consisted of PBMCs or a T cell subset sorted from them (not recorded which). The chain recombines TRBV24-1 with TRBJ2-3, with 8 bases aligning to TRBD1. In nucleotides, the CDR3 is TGTGCCACCAGTGAGTCCGACAGGGGATCGGCAGATACGCAGTATTTT. This gives the protein CATSESDRGSADTQYF.